These 22 T cell receptor beta chains were sequenced from one sample in a study of long-term antiretroviral therapy in people with HIV. Sequencing used immunoSEQ v3.0 at survey level. The protocol was immunoSEQ multiplex PCR, while the TCRdb copy is restricted to in-frame clones and leaves out a portion. The table shows tens of thousands of clones, with 85% to 90% occurring only once. Sequenced here: unsorted PBMCs, sampled 3.2 years before starting antiretroviral therapy. These receptors were taken from a man aged 45-65 years with HIV.

This rearrangement joins TRBV21-1 to TRBJ1-2; the table's D call, TRBD1, was not checked against the DNA. TRBV21-1 represents a pseudogene. This CDR3 is built from 18 residues. The CDR3 DNA sequence: TGTGCCAGCAGCAAAGTATTCTATGGGGACAGCAATCCAGATGGCTACACCTTC. Its protein product is CASSKVFYGDSNPDGYTF.

The gene calls are TRBV11-2 and TRBJ2-7, with D possibly being TRBD2 (5 bases). The CDR3 sequence is 15 residues long. Trimming removed 5 bases from V and 0 bases from J, with 14 bases in between. The germline gives CDR1 SGHAT, CDR2 FQNNGV. The CDR3 DNA is TGTGCCAGCAGCCCCCGGAGCGGACTCTCCTACGAGCAGTACTTC. Its translation is CASSPRSGLSYEQYF.

This rearrangement joins TRBV18 to TRBJ2-7, with TRBD1 identical over 12 bases. Trimming took 2 bases from V and 6 from J; bases not matched to a gene: 2. Germline CDR1 reads KGHSH; CDR2 reads LQKENI. This CDR3 spans 14 amino acids. CDR3 sequence reads: CASSPGTGGVEQYF. CDR3 DNA: TGTGCCAGCTCACCAGGGACAGGGGGCGTCGAGCAGTACTTC.

The CDR3: CASSYAQGTYGYTF. DNA of the CDR3: TGTGCCAGCAGTTACGCCCAGGGGACCTATGGCTACACCTTC. The J gene is TRBJ1-2, the V gene TRBV6-5; tentative D call: TRBD1 (6 bases). V lost 2 bases and J lost 4, with 11 bases in between. CDR1 MNHEY and CDR2 SVGAGI come from the germline V gene. This CDR3 comprises 14 residues.

This clone showed up just a few times. The CDR3 protein is CASSLGDGQYF. In nucleotides, the CDR3 is TGTGCCAGCAGCTTAGGGGATGGGCAGTACTTC. The gene calls are TRBV11-2 and TRBJ2-7; D is uncertain. Germline values: CDR1 SGHAT, CDR2 FQNNGV. Trimming took 1 base from V and 9 from J, leaving 7 bases between them. The CDR3 length is 11 residues.

The chain recombines TRBV7-9 with TRBJ2-7; the match to TRBD1 covers 9 bases. Germline values: CDR1 SEHNR, CDR2 FQNEAQ (reference sequence). CDR3 length: 15 amino acids. The trim removed 5 bases at V and 5 bases at J, leaving 10 bases unmatched. The CDR3 DNA is TGTGCCAGCAGCCCGCGACGGACAGGGGAGGACGAGCAGTACTTC. It is translated as CASSPRRTGEDEQYF.

This clone has only a few counts. CDR3 sequence (DNA): TGTGCCTGGGGGTGGGGAGGATCTGAAGCTTTCTTT. The encoded protein is CAWGWGGSEAFF. The chain couples TRBV30 to TRBJ1-1; D gene ambiguous. This CDR3 has 12 residues. Germline V lookup: CDR1 GTSNPN, CDR2 SVGIG (reference sequence). Trimming shortened V by 5 bases and J by 6 bases, and 13 bases separated the two germline ends.

This chain uses TRBV27 with TRBJ1-1; D is possibly TRBD1 (6 bases). The ends were cut back, 4 bases at V and 7 bases at J, with 13 bases in the middle. The CDR3 covers 13 residues. In germline, CDR1 is MNHEY, CDR2 SMNVEV (reference sequence). CDR3 amino acids: CASSSPWTDEAFF. CDR3 bases: TGTGCCAGCAGTTCACCTTGGACAGATGAAGCTTTCTTT.

V is TRBV11-1 and J is TRBJ1-2, with a tentative D call TRBD1 (5 bases). The V gene lost 5 bases and the J gene lost 3 bases, with 16 bases spanning the gap. The CDR3 is 15 residues long. CDR1 and CDR2 from the germline V gene are SGHAT and FQDESV (reference sequence). The CDR3 spells CASSRRDHGDYGYTF. The CDR3 DNA follows: TGTGCCAGCAGCCGCAGGGATCACGGGGACTATGGCTACACCTTC. The variable domain in full, completed from reference TRBV11-1 and TRBJ1-2, reads EAEVAQSPRYKITEKSQAVAFWCDPISGHATLYWYRQILGQGPELLVQFQDESVVDDSQLPKDRFSAERLKGVDSTLKIQPAELGDSAMYLCASSRRDHGDYGYTFGSGTRLTVV.

CDR3 sequence (DNA): TGTGCCAGCAGTGAATCTGGAAACACCATATATTTT. This gives the protein CASSESGNTIYF. This chain joins TRBV28 and TRBJ1-3; D ambiguous. The CDR3 loop spans 12 amino acids. Germline CDR1 is MDHEN and CDR2 is SYDVKM. Trimming removed 5 bases from V and 1 base from J, with 3 bases in between.

This clone was recorded only once. The chain links TRBV4-2 to TRBJ1-2; D unresolved. Germline V lookup: CDR1 LGHNA, CDR2 YNFKEQ. The CDR3 runs to 15 residues. The V end lost 1 base, the J end lost 1 base, and 10 bases lay between the germline ends. DNA of the CDR3: TGTGCCAGCAGCCAAGTGGCCAGCGATAACTATGGCTACACCTTC. This gives the protein CASSQVASDNYGYTF.

In this sample, this clone turned up once. The rearrangement joins TRBV5-4 to TRBJ1-1, with D unclear. V lost 4 bases and J 3 bases, leaving 13 bases between the germline ends. This CDR3 is 14 amino acids long. Germline CDR1 SGHNT, CDR2 YYREEE (reference sequence). The CDR3 sequence is CASSVRALDTEAFF. CDR3 DNA: TGTGCCAGCAGCGTCCGGGCCTTGGACACTGAAGCTTTCTTT.

This rearrangement joins TRBV10-1 to TRBJ2-7; D is unresolved. The germline V and J ends were trimmed by 0 bases and 4 bases, with 13 bases remaining between them. This CDR3 comprises 15 residues. CDR1 is WNHNN and CDR2 is SYGVQD in the germline V gene (reference sequence). The CDR3: CASSESSRFFYEQYF. CDR3 DNA: TGCGCCAGCAGTGAGTCTTCTAGGTTTTTTTACGAGCAGTACTTC.

The rearrangement links TRBV7-3 to TRBJ1-1; perhaps TRBD1 as D (5 bases). Deletions cut 4 bases from V and 6 bases from J, with 15 bases between. Germline assignment: CDR1 SGHTA and CDR2 FQGTGA. This CDR3 is built from 14 residues. The CDR3 coding sequence is TGTGCCAGCAGCTCTATTGGGGGGTTCGCTGAAGCTTTCTTT. Amino acid sequence: CASSSIGGFAEAFF.

V is TRBV15 and J is TRBJ2-7, with D perhaps TRBD1 or TRBD2 (5 bases each). The germline V gene has CDR1 LNHNV and CDR2 YYDKDF (reference sequence). The CDR3 extends over 14 amino acids. Deletions cut 3 bases from V and 5 bases from J, with 14 bases between. The CDR3 is CATSRSLGVDEQYF. For the CDR3, the DNA is TGTGCCACCAGCAGGAGCCTGGGGGTGGACGAGCAGTACTTC.

The chain joins TRBV7-3 to TRBJ2-5, with D perhaps matching TRBD2 (6 bases). Germline CDR1 reads SGHTA; CDR2 reads FQGTGA. There are 14 residues in the CDR3. V was pared by 1 base and J by 4 bases, with 10 bases between. The CDR3 DNA reads TGTGCCAGCAGCTTAAATCGGGAGTCAGAGACCCAGTACTTC. It translates to CASSLNRESETQYF.

The chain has TRBV5-6 and TRBJ2-2, with 9 bases matching TRBD2. Per germline, CDR1 SGHDT and CDR2 YYEEEE. The CDR3 is made up of 15 amino acids. V lost 7 bases to trimming and J lost 0 bases; unmatched junction nucleotides: 4. The chain's CDR3 is CASGRLAANTGELFF. DNA of the CDR3: TGTGCCAGCGGCAGACTAGCGGCGAACACCGGGGAGCTGTTTTTT.

The chain is built from TRBV5-4 and TRBJ2-2; tentatively, D is TRBD2 (5 bases). CDR1 is SGHNT and CDR2 is YYREEE in the germline V gene (reference sequence). There are 15 residues in the CDR3. Deletions cut 6 bases from V and 6 bases from J, with 18 bases between. CDR3 in amino acids: CASTSWRAHPGELFF. CDR3 bases: TGTGCCAGCACCTCTTGGCGGGCCCACCCCGGGGAGCTGTTTTTT. The full variable domain, completed using reference TRBV5-4 and TRBJ2-2, is ETGVTQSPTHLIKTRGQQVTLRCSSQSGHNTVSWYQQALGQGPQFIFQYYREEENGRGNFPPRFSGLQFPNYSSELNVNALELDDSALYLCASTSWRAHPGELFFGEGSRLTVL.

J is TRBJ2-4 and V is TRBV7-9; 8 positions match TRBD1. In germline, CDR1 is SEHNR, CDR2 FQNEAQ (reference sequence). The CDR3 sequence is 13 residues long. The V gene end was trimmed by 2 bases and the J gene end by 12 bases; junction bases not matched to a gene: 6. The CDR3 is CASSLSGGAYQYF. The CDR3 nucleotides are TGTGCCAGCAGCTTATCAGGGGGCGCGTATCAGTACTTC.

This clone was detected once. The chain combines TRBV5-1 with TRBJ2-1, with 9 nucleotides matching TRBD2. This CDR3 has 15 residues. V gave up 4 bases and J gave up 4 bases; unmatched junction bases: 6. Looked up from germline, CDR1 is SGHRS and CDR2 is YFSETQ. The CDR3 sequence is CASSPLAGGYNEQFF. DNA for the CDR3: TGCGCCAGCAGCCCGCTTGCGGGGGGGTACAATGAGCAGTTCTTC.

The chain links TRBV10-1 to TRBJ2-2; the D is unclear. The CDR3 is made up of 12 amino acids. V dropped 8 bases and J dropped 0 bases, with 4 bases sitting between them. CDR1 is WNHNN, CDR2 SYGVQD, per germline (reference sequence). In DNA form, the CDR3 reads TGCGCCAGCCTGGCGAACACCGGGGAGCTGTTTTTT. Translating gives CASLANTGELFF.

In DNA form, the CDR3 reads TGTGCCAGCAGTGAACAACTAGCGGGGGGCTTCTACGAGCAGTACTTC. Translated, it gives CASSEQLAGGFYEQYF. This chain links TRBV2 with TRBJ2-7; TRBD2 matches 12 bases. Trimming cost V 2 bases and J 3 bases; bases outside gene matches: 5. The CDR3 has 16 residues. Germline assignment: CDR1 SNHLY and CDR2 FYNNEI.